This entry lists 18 T cell receptor beta chains sequenced from one sample in a study of vaccination effects on CD4 cells after COVID-19. Their antigens are not known. Before any sequencing was done, the ViraFEST assay used viral peptide pools to expand antigen-specific CD4+ T cells. Subsequent to a culture period of less than twelve days, CD4+ T cells were isolated. A positive SARS-CoV-2 PCR test fell between March and December 2020. The vaccine given was either BNT162b2 or mRNA-1273, in two doses. Assay: immunoSEQ multiplex PCR; the TCRdb copy retains only in-frame clones and omits some. The table records 14,000 or so clones, around 80% of them present only once. This sample comprised CD4+ T cells from PBMCs cultured with SARS-CoV-2 spike peptides, obtained after COVID-19 vaccination. These receptors came from a human donor who had a prior SARS-CoV-2 infection.

This clone occurred once. This chain uses TRBV9 with TRBJ1-3, with D unclear. Germline V CDR1 and CDR2: SGDLS, YYNGEE. This CDR3 has 16 amino acids. V was cut by 0 bases and J by 0 bases, with 10 bases left in between. CDR3 DNA: TGTGCCAGCAGCGTAGTATTTGGTCACTCTGGAAACACCATATATTTT. Its protein product is CASSVVFGHSGNTIYF.

The V gene is TRBV6-5, the J gene TRBJ2-5; a weak D match, TRBD1 (6 bases). The V end was cut by 0 bases, the J end by 5 bases, with 16 bases between. Per the germline V gene, CDR1 is MNHEY and CDR2 is SVGAGI. The length of the CDR3 is 16 residues. The CDR3 region is CASSYSKAGGAETQYF. Here the CDR3 DNA reads TGTGCCAGCAGTTACTCGAAGGCTGGGGGCGCTGAGACCCAGTACTTC.

This chain uses TRBV11-3 with TRBJ2-1, with D uncertain. This CDR3 region has 12 residues. Per the germline V gene, CDR1 is SGHNT and CDR2 is YENEEA. V lost 5 bases, J lost 6 bases, and 8 bases lay in between. The CDR3 loop is CASSRDLNEQFF. For the CDR3, the DNA is TGTGCCAGCAGCCGCGATCTCAATGAGCAGTTCTTC.

The chain uses TRBV11-2 and TRBJ2-1, with D hard to call. This CDR3 comprises 13 residues. Germline loops: CDR1 SGHAT, CDR2 FQNNGV. The V end was cut by 1 base, the J end by 5 bases, with 6 bases between. The CDR3, as DNA: TGTGCCAGCAGCTTAGGGACGAACAATGAGCAGTTCTTC. This gives the protein CASSLGTNNEQFF.

The V call is TRBV6-5, the J call TRBJ2-2, with D perhaps TRBD1 (6 bases). Germline V gives CDR1 MNHEY, CDR2 SVGAGI. The CDR3 contains 14 residues. Trimming shortened V by 8 bases and J by 0 bases, and 10 bases separated the two germline ends. The CDR3 nucleotides read TGTGCCAGCCGCGAGGGGGCGAACACCGGGGAGCTGTTTTTT. Protein sequence: CASREGANTGELFF.

The chain employs TRBV5-5 and TRBJ2-7; TRBD1 is a possible D gene (6 bases). The germline gives CDR1 SGHKS, CDR2 YYEKEE (reference sequence). V lost 3 bases and J lost 1, with 14 bases in between. The CDR3 is 15 residues long. CDR3 sequence reads: CASSSRQAPSYEQYF. CDR3 nucleotides: TGTGCCAGCAGCTCGAGACAGGCGCCTTCCTACGAGCAGTACTTC.

This clone was seen a few times. The chain links TRBV21-1 to TRBJ2-7; TRBD1 is the table's D call and was not checked against the DNA. TRBV21-1 is termed a pseudogene. The CDR3 sequence is 15 residues long. The CDR3 sequence is CASSPGQGVGYEQYF. The DNA for the CDR3 is TGTGCCAGCAGCCCCGGACAGGGAGTCGGCTACGAGCAGTACTTC.

This chain joins TRBV30 and TRBJ2-3; TRBD2 agrees at 8 bases. CDR1 GTSNPN and CDR2 SVGIG come from the germline V gene (reference sequence). There are 15 residues in the CDR3. J was trimmed by 0 bases and V by 4 bases; bases with no gene match: 6. The CDR3 loop is CAWISSSGSTDTQYF. CDR3 in DNA: TGTGCCTGGATCAGTTCTAGCGGGAGCACAGATACGCAGTATTTT.

This clone appeared a single time. The rearrangement uses TRBV5-6 and TRBJ1-6; D call uncertain. V gave up 0 bases and J gave up 4 bases, with 8 bases separating them. CDR1 is SGHDT and CDR2 is YYEEEE in the germline V gene. This CDR3 comprises 15 residues. DNA of the CDR3: TGTGCCAGCAGCTTGGCAGGCAGATATAATTCACCCCTCCACTTT. Translating it yields CASSLAGRYNSPLHF. The complete variable domain, with remaining parts taken from reference TRBV5-6 and TRBJ1-6, reads DAGVTQSPTHLIKTRGQQVTLRCSPKSGHDTVSWYQQALGQGPQFIFQYYEEEERQRGNFPDRFSGHQFPNYSSELNVNALLLGDSALYLCASSLAGRYNSPLHFGNGTRLTVT.

This chain links TRBV6-6 with TRBJ1-5; perhaps TRBD1 as D (6 bases). CDR1 and CDR2 (germline): MNHNY, SVGAGI (reference sequence). V lost 5 bases to trimming and J lost 1 base, with 6 bases between them. This CDR3 is 13 amino acids long. CDR3 loop: CASSGQSNQPQHF. CDR3 DNA: TGTGCCAGCAGTGGACAGAGCAATCAGCCCCAGCATTTT.

The rearrangement uses TRBV7-2 and TRBJ2-1, with a weak D call TRBD2 (6 bases). The CDR3 sequence is 15 residues long. Germline V gene lookup returns CDR1 SGHTA and CDR2 FQGNSA. Trimming took 5 bases from V and 2 from J, leaving 13 bases between them. The DNA of the CDR3 is TGTGCCAGCAGCGCCCCCCCGGGGGCCTACAATGAGCAGTTCTTC. Protein sequence: CASSAPPGAYNEQFF. Supplemented by reference TRBV7-2 and TRBJ2-1, the full variable domain reads GAGVSQSPSNKVTEKGKDVELRCDPISGHTALYWYRQSLGQGLEFLIYFQGNSAPDKSGLPSDRFSAERTGGSVSTLTIQRTQQEDSAVYLCASSAPPGAYNEQFFGPGTRLTVL.

This chain connects TRBV5-1 to TRBJ1-1, with unresolved D. The CDR3 totals 17 residues. CDR1 and CDR2 (germline): SGHRS, YFSETQ. The V and J ends lost 0 bases and 0 bases respectively, with 15 bases between them. CDR3: CASSLGAGATMNTEAFF. The CDR3, as DNA: TGCGCCAGCAGCTTGGGGGCGGGCGCAACTATGAACACTGAAGCTTTCTTT.

This chain uses TRBV4-1 with TRBJ2-3; D might be TRBD2 (6 bases). The CDR3 has 16 residues. In germline, CDR1 is MGHRA, CDR2 YSYEKL. The ends were cut back, 0 bases at V and 4 bases at J, with 14 bases in the middle. The CDR3 is CASSQEGGLGADTQYF. For the CDR3, the DNA is TGCGCCAGCAGCCAAGAAGGAGGGCTGGGGGCAGATACGCAGTATTTT.

This clone came up a few times. The V and J genes are TRBV2 and TRBJ2-7; TRBD1 might be the D (6 bases). CDR3 length: 13 amino acids. V lost 6 bases and J lost 6, with 15 bases in between. Germline V gives CDR1 SNHLY, CDR2 FYNNEI. The CDR3 bases are TGTGCCAGCAGGGGAGAAACAGGGACCGAGCAGTACTTC. This sequence encodes CASRGETGTEQYF.

The chain uses TRBV5-4 and TRBJ2-5, with D possibly being TRBD1 (5 bases). The CDR3 loop spans 15 amino acids. Between the trimmed V and J ends, which lost 4 bases and 1 base, there was a span of 14 bases. CDR1 is SGHNT, CDR2 YYREEE, per germline (reference sequence). The CDR3 is CASSPRARGQETQYF. CDR3 bases: TGTGCCAGCAGCCCTCGGGCTAGGGGCCAAGAGACCCAGTACTTC.

The chain couples TRBV2 to TRBJ2-3, with 10 bases identical to TRBD1. Trimming removed 7 bases from V and 4 bases from J; junction bases left unmatched: 5. From germline, CDR1 is SNHLY and CDR2 FYNNEI. The CDR3 consists of 14 residues. Here the CDR3 reads CASNGQGGPDTQYF. DNA for the CDR3: TGTGCCAGCAATGGACAGGGGGGCCCAGATACGCAGTATTTT. Variable domain in full (rest from reference TRBV2 and TRBJ2-3): EPEVTQTPSHQVTQMGQEVILRCVPISNHLYFYWYRQILGQKVEFLVSFYNNEISEKSEIFDDQFSVERPDGSNFTLKIRSTKLEDSAMYFCASNGQGGPDTQYFGPGTRLTVL.

Only a few counts were recorded for this clone. The J gene is TRBJ2-7, the V gene TRBV5-1; D uncertain. The CDR3 has 14 amino acids. The germline gives CDR1 SGHRS, CDR2 YFSETQ. Between the trimmed V and J ends, which lost 0 bases and 2 bases, there was a span of 9 bases. CDR3 loop: CASSLAPEAYEQYF. The CDR3 nucleotides read TGCGCCAGCAGCTTGGCACCAGAGGCCTACGAGCAGTACTTC.

This clone was seen more than once but under ten times. V usage is TRBV5-1 and J usage is TRBJ2-5; 7 nucleotides match TRBD2. CDR1 and CDR2 (germline): SGHRS, YFSETQ. This CDR3 has 14 residues. Trimming at V came to 4 bases and at J to 4 bases, leaving 7 bases not matched to a gene. DNA for the CDR3: TGCGCCAGCAGCCGCGGGAGCGGGGCAGAGACCCAGTACTTC. Residues: CASSRGSGAETQYF.